Each of the 2 T cell receptor beta chains below was sequenced from the same sample in a study of cytomegalovirus exposure and HLA in healthy donors. PCR primers comprised 60 Vbeta and 13 Jbeta primers. Sequencing used immunoSEQ multiplex PCR; TCRdb keeps in-frame clones, though not all of them. Here the sample spans roughly 160,000 clones, almost 75% being singletons. Material: PBMCs. These receptors all come from a woman aged 18-29 years in good health and CMV-seropositive.

J is TRBJ1-3 and V is TRBV4-2; weak D call: TRBD1 (5 bases). Germline V lookup: CDR1 LGHNA, CDR2 YNFKEQ. This CDR3 region has 14 residues. The V gene lost 4 bases and the J gene lost 0 bases, with 7 bases spanning the gap. In DNA, the CDR3 is TGTGCCAGCAGCCCGGGGGTCTCTGGAAACACCATATATTTT. Its translation: CASSPGVSGNTIYF.

The chain recombines TRBV5-5 with TRBJ1-1; 7 bases match TRBD1. J lost 4 bases, V lost 0 bases, and 9 bases had no gene match. This CDR3 region has 16 residues. Per germline, CDR1 SGHKS and CDR2 YYEKEE (reference sequence). CDR3 protein: CASSLVTGVWSTEAFF. CDR3 sequence (DNA): TGTGCCAGCAGCTTGGTCACAGGGGTATGGAGCACTGAAGCTTTCTTT.